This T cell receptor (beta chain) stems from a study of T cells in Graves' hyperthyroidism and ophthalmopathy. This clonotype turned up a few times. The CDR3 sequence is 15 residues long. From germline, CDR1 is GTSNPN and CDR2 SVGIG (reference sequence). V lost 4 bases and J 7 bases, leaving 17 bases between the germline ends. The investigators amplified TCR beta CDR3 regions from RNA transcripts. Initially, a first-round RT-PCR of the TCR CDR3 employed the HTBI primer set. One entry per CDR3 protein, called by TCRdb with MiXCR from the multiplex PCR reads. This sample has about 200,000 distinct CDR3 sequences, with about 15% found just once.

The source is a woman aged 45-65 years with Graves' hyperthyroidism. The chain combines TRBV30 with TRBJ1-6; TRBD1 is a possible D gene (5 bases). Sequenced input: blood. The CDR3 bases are TGTGCCTGGACCTGGGGCATCCGGGCCAATTCACCCCTCCACTTT. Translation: CAWTWGIRANSPLHF.